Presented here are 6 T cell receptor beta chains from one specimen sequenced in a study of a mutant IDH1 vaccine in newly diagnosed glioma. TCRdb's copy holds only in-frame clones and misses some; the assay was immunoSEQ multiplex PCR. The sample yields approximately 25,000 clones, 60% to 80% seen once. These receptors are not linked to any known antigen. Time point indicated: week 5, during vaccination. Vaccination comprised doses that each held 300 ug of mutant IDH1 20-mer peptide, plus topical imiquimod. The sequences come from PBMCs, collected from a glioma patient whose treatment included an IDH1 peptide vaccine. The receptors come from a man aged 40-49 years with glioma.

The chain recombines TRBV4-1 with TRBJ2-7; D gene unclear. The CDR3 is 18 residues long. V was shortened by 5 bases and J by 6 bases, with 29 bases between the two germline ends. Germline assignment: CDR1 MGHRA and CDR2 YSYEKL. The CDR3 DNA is TGCGCCAGCAGCAAAAGCGTCGGCCTCTCGGGCCTCTTTTCCGAGCAGTACTTC. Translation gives CASSKSVGLSGLFSEQYF.

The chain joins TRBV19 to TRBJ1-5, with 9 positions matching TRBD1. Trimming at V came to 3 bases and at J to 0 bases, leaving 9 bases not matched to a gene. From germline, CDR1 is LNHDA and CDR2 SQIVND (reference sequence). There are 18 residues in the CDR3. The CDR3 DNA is TGTGCCAGTAGTATCGAAGGGACAGGGCCCTCTAGCAATCAGCCCCAGCATTTT. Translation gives CASSIEGTGPSSNQPQHF.

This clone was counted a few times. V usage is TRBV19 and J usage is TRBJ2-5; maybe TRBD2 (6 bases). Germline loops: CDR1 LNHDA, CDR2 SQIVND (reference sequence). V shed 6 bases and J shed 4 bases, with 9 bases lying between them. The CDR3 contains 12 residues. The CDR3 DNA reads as TGTGCCAGTAGGCAAGCGGGAGAGACCCAGTACTTC. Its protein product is CASRQAGETQYF.

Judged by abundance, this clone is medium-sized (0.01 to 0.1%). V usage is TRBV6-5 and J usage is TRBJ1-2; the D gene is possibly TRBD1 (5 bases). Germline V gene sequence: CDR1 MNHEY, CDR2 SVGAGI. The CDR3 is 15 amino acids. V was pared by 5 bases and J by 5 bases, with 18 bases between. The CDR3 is CASSRGPSVGYGYTF. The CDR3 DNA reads TGTGCCAGCAGTAGGGGACCGTCCGTGGGGTATGGCTACACCTTC.

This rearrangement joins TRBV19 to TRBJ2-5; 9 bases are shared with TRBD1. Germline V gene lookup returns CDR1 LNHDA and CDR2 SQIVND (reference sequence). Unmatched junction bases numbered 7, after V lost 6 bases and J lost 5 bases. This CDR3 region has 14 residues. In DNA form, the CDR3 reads TGTGCCAGTAGGATGACAGGGGGTTCGGAGACCCAGTACTTC. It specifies CASRMTGGSETQYF. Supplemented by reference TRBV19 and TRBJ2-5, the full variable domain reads DGGITQSPKYLFRKEGQNVTLSCEQNLNHDAMYWYRQDPGQGLRLIYYSQIVNDFQKGDIAEGYSVSREKKESFPLTVTSAQKNPTAFYLCASRMTGGSETQYFGPGTRLLVL.

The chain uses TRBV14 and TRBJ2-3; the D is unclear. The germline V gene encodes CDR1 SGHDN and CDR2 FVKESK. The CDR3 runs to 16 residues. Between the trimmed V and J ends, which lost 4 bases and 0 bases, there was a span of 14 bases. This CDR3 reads CASSPTSTSSTDTQYF. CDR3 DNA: TGTGCCAGCAGCCCCACCAGTACCTCTAGCACAGATACGCAGTATTTT.